The T cell receptor (beta chain) under discussion was sequenced for a study of shared clonotypes between healthy human individuals. To note about this clone: Its antigen is not known.

Trimming took 7 bases from V and 2 from J, leaving 9 bases between them. Germline V gene sequence: CDR1 SGHRS, CDR2 YFSETQ. CDR3 size: 12 residues. In the authors' workflow: Junction-only immunoSEQ data arrived without quality scores, meaning filtering differed. Here immunoSEQ multiplex PCR was the method, and the copy in TCRdb shows in-frame clones only, minus some. That table gives V, J and clone size, and the DNA gave D and trimming. In the table there are approximately 2.5 million clones, 90% to 95% of which are singletons. Study-level findings and limits: Generation probabilities of non-shared clonotypes were lower (relative to those shared by all four donors).

The donor cohort consisted entirely of Caucasian adults residing in Nashville, Tennessee. The gene calls are TRBV5-1 and TRBJ2-5; D unresolved. This sequence originates from a man younger than 30 in good health. The sequenced sample consisted of naive CD4+ T cells sorted from blood. Subset defined: CD45RA+ positively selected. CDR3 in amino acids: CASARIQETQYF. In DNA, the CDR3 is TGCGCCAGCGCCCGGATACAAGAGACCCAGTACTTC.